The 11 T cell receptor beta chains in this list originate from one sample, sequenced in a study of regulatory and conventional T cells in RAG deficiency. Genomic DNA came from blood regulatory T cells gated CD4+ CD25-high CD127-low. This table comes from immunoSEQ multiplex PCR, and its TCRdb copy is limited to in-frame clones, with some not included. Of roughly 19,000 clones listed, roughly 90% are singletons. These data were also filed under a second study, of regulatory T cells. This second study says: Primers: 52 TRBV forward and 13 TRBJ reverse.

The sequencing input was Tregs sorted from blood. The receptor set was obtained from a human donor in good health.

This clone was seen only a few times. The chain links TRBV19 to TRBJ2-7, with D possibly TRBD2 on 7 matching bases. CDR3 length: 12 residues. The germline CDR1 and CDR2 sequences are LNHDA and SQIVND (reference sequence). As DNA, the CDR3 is TGTGCTACGGCGGGGGCCTCCTACGAGCAGTACTTC. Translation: CATAGASYEQYF.

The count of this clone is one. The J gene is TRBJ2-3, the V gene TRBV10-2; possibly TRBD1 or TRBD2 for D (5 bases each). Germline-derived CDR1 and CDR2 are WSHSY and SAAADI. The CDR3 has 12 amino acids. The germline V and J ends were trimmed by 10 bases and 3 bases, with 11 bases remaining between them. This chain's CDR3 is CAIWDVTDTQYF. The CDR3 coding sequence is TGCGCCATCTGGGACGTTACAGATACGCAGTATTTT.

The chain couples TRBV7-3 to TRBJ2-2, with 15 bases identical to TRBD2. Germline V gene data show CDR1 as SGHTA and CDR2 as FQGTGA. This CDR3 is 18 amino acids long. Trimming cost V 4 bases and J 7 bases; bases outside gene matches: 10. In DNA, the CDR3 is TGTGCCAGCAGCTCGAGCGGGACTAGCGGGGGGCGAGGCGGGGAGCTGTTTTTT. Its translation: CASSSSGTSGGRGGELFF. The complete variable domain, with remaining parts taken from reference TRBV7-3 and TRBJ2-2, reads GAGVSQTPSNKVTEKGKYVELRCDPISGHTALYWYRQSLGQGPEFLIYFQGTGAADDSGLPNDRFFAVRPEGSVSTLKIQRTERGDSAVYLCASSSSGTSGGRGGELFFGEGSRLTVL.

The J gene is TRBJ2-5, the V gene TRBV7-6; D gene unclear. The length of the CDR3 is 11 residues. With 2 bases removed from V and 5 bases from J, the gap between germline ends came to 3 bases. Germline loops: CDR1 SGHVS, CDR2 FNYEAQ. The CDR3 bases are TGTGCCAGCAGCTTACTCGAGACCCAGTACTTC. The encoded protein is CASSLLETQYF.

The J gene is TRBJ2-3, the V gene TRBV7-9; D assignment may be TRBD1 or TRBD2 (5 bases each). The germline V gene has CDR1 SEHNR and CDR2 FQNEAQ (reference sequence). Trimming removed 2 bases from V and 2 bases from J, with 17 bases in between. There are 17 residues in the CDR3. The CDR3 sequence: CASSLLLGEGPTDTQYF. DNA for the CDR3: TGTGCCAGCAGCTTATTGTTGGGTGAGGGACCCACAGATACGCAGTATTTT.

CDR3 nucleotides: TGCGCCAGCAGCCAAGCACAGCTCCCCAGAATCAATGAAAAACTGTTTTTT. Translating gives CASSQAQLPRINEKLFF. This rearrangement joins TRBV4-1 to TRBJ1-4; D gene uncertain. Trimming shortened V by 1 base and J by 5 bases, and 17 bases separated the two germline ends. Germline-derived CDR1 and CDR2 are MGHRA and YSYEKL. The CDR3 has 17 residues.

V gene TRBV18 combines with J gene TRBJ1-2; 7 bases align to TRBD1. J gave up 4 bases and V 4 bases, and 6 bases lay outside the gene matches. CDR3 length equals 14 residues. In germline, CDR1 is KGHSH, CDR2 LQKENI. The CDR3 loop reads CASSRSGQLYGYTF. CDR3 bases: TGTGCCAGCTCACGTTCGGGACAGCTCTATGGCTACACCTTC. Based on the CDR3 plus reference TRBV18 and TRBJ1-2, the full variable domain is NAGVMQNPRHLVRRRGQEARLRCSPMKGHSHVYWYRQLPEEGLKFMVYLQKENIIDESGMPKERFSAEFPKEGPSILRIQQVVRGDSAAYFCASSRSGQLYGYTFGSGTRLTVV.

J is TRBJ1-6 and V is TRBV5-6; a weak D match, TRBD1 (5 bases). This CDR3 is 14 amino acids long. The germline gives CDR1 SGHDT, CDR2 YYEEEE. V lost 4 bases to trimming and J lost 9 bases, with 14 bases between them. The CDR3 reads CASSQDPGASPLHF. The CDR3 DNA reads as TGTGCCAGCAGCCAGGACCCCGGGGCTTCACCCCTCCACTTT.

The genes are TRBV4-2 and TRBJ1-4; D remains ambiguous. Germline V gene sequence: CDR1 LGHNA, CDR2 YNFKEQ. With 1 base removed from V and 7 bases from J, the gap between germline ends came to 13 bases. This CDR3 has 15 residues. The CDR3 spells CASSQVSGESEKLFF. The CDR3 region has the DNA TGTGCCAGCAGCCAAGTTTCTGGAGAGAGTGAAAAACTGTTTTTT.

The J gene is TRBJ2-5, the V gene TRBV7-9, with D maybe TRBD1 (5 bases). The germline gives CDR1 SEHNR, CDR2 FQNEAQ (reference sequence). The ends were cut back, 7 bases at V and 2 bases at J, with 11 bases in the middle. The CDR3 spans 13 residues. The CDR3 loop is CASTSTGQETQYF. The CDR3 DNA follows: TGTGCCAGCACTTCAACAGGTCAAGAGACCCAGTACTTC.

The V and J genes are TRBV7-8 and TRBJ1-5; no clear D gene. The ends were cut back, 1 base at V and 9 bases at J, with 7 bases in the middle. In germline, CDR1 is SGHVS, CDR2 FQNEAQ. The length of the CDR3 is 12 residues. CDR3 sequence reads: CASSLVEGPQHF. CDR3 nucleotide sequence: TGTGCCAGCAGCTTAGTAGAGGGGCCCCAGCATTTT. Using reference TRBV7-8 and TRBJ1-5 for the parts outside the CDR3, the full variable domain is GAGVSQSPRYKVAKRGQDVALRCDPISGHVSLFWYQQALGQGPEFLTYFQNEAQLDKSGLPSDRFFAERPEGSVSTLKIQRTQQEDSAVYLCASSLVEGPQHFGDGTRLSIL.